This T cell receptor beta chain came from a study of Tregs in tolerant kidney transplant recipients. The V gene's germline CDR1 is GTSNPN and CDR2 SVGIG (reference sequence). Trimming stripped 2 bases from V and 8 bases from J, with 15 bases between. This CDR3 comprises 14 residues. The data were produced by immunoSEQ multiplex PCR, yet TCRdb's version contains in-frame clones alone and is incomplete. The table shows some 65,000 clones, with less than 90% occurring only once. CD4+CD25+CD127- Tregs, CD4+CD25- non-Tregs, CD4 and CD8 cells were sorted. Sequencing used CD4+ T cells from blood. V and J are TRBV30 and TRBJ1-4; D not certain. The receptor was isolated from a human donor in good health. The CDR3 region has the DNA TGTGCCTGGAGTATCGGGATTGGTAACGAAAAACTGTTTTTT. This translates into CAWSIGIGNEKLFF. Supplemented by reference TRBV30 and TRBJ1-4, the full variable domain reads SQTIHQWPATLVQPVGSPLSLECTVEGTSNPNLYWYRQAAGRGLQLLFYSVGIGQISSEVPQNLSASRPQDRQFILSSKKLLLSDSGFYLCAWSIGIGNEKLFFGSGTQLSVL.